One sample yielded the 24 T cell receptor beta chains listed below, sequenced in a study of control samples from healthy donors and cancer patients. The data were produced by immunoSEQ multiplex PCR, yet TCRdb's version contains in-frame clones alone and is incomplete. The sample includes roughly 95,000 clones, 92% of them seen just once. Sequenced material: blood. The receptors stem from a human donor in good health. The donor label of this sample is uncertain.

The chain carries TRBV28 and TRBJ1-6, with a weak D call TRBD1 (5 bases). Germline values: CDR1 MDHEN, CDR2 SYDVKM. The CDR3 extends over 17 amino acids. V was trimmed by 7 bases and J by 3 bases, leaving 19 bases between them. The DNA of the CDR3 is TGTGCCAGCAATGGGGGATCCGGTACGGGCTATAATTCACCCCTCCACTTT. Translated, it gives CASNGGSGTGYNSPLHF.

This sequence joins TRBV27 and TRBJ2-1; 8 positions agree with TRBD1. V lost 6 bases and J lost 3; bases outside the gene matches: 7. The CDR3 is 15 residues long. CDR1 and CDR2 (germline): MNHEY, SMNVEV (reference sequence). The CDR3 region has the DNA TGTGCCAGCAGCCTCGGGACAGGATACTACAATGAGCAGTTCTTC. Its translation is CASSLGTGYYNEQFF.

The chain joins TRBV2 to TRBJ2-3; D not certain. The CDR3 runs to 14 residues. CDR1 is SNHLY, CDR2 FYNNEI, per germline. Trimming cost V 7 bases and J 0 bases, with 11 bases left between them. The DNA of the CDR3 is TGTGCCAGCAAGGAAGGTACTAGCACAGATACGCAGTATTTT. Protein: CASKEGTSTDTQYF.

J is TRBJ1-3 and V is TRBV6-1; D gene ambiguous. CDR3 size: 16 residues. Germline lookup yields CDR1 MNHNS and CDR2 SASEGT. The V gene lost 2 bases and the J gene lost 0 bases, with 11 bases spanning the gap. The CDR3 region has the DNA TGTGCCAGCAGTGAATTGGACGGGGTCTCTGGAAACACCATATATTTT. It yields the protein CASSELDGVSGNTIYF.

This chain connects TRBV7-2 to TRBJ1-1, with D uncertain. The germline CDR1 and CDR2 sequences are SGHTA and FQGNSA. Trimming removed 5 bases at V and 1 base at J, with 14 bases between. The CDR3 consists of 15 residues. The CDR3 DNA sequence: TGTGCCAGCAGCCCTACGGAGTGGGGGAACACTGAAGCTTTCTTT. Protein sequence: CASSPTEWGNTEAFF.

This sequence joins TRBV11-2 and TRBJ2-5; 9 nucleotides line up with TRBD2. The germline V gene has CDR1 SGHAT and CDR2 FQNNGV. The V gene end was trimmed by 7 bases and the J gene end by 5 bases; junction bases not matched to a gene: 11. CDR3 length: 15 residues. The CDR3 loop is CASNHGGGAGETQYF. The CDR3 DNA follows: TGTGCCAGCAACCACGGCGGGGGGGCGGGTGAGACCCAGTACTTC.

This clone was counted a single time. CDR3 protein: CASSSGSYEQYF. The CDR3 DNA is TGTGCCAGCAGTTCGGGGTCCTACGAGCAGTACTTC. The chain has TRBV3-1 (or the pseudogene TRBV3-2) and TRBJ2-7, with D perhaps matching TRBD2 (5 bases). Looked up from germline, CDR1 is LGHDT and CDR2 is YNNKEL (reference sequence). The V end lost 6 bases, the J end lost 1 base, and 7 bases lay between the germline ends. The CDR3 contains 12 residues.

The gene calls are TRBV5-1 and TRBJ2-2; no clear D gene. The CDR3 runs 15 residues. The germline V gene encodes CDR1 SGHRS and CDR2 YFSETQ. Trimming shortened V by 0 bases and J by 1 base, and 7 bases separated the two germline ends. The CDR3 is CASSLESGNTGELFF. The CDR3 DNA is TGCGCCAGCAGCTTGGAATCAGGGAACACCGGGGAGCTGTTTTTT.

V and J are TRBV4-2 and TRBJ1-2; tentative D call: TRBD1 (5 bases). The CDR3 runs to 15 residues. Trimming shortened V by 0 bases and J by 7 bases, and 15 bases separated the two germline ends. Germline lookup yields CDR1 LGHNA and CDR2 YNFKEQ. CDR3 in amino acids: CASSQDTGLGFGYTF. CDR3 nucleotide sequence: TGTGCCAGCAGCCAAGATACAGGCCTAGGGTTTGGCTACACCTTC.

The V gene is TRBV5-6, the J gene TRBJ2-7; tentative D call: TRBD2 (6 bases). The CDR3 has 15 amino acids. V was clipped by 4 bases and J by 3 bases, with 17 bases between them. Germline CDR1 and CDR2: SGHDT and YYEEEE. The CDR3 DNA sequence: TGTGCCAGCAGCCCACCCGGAGGGGAGGACTACGAGCAGTACTTC. Amino acids: CASSPPGGEDYEQYF.

V is TRBV4-3 and J is TRBJ2-2; 9 positions agree with TRBD1. The CDR3 totals 15 residues. Germline V gene sequence: CDR1 LGHNA, CDR2 YSLEER. Trimming took 4 bases from V and 4 from J; bases not matched to a gene: 4. In DNA form, the CDR3 reads TGCGCCAGCAGCCTGGGACAGGGTGCCACCGGGGAGCTGTTTTTT. This encodes CASSLGQGATGELFF.

V and J are TRBV3-1 (or the pseudogene TRBV3-2) and TRBJ2-5; the D gene could be TRBD1 or TRBD2 (5 bases each). The CDR3 is made up of 16 amino acids. V lost 3 bases and J lost 5, with 19 bases in between. CDR1 and CDR2 (germline): LGHDT, YNNKEL (reference sequence). The CDR3, as DNA: TGTGCCAGCAGCCACTCTTTCGGGGACCCCCGCGAGACCCAGTACTTC. Translated: CASSHSFGDPRETQYF.

This clone was detected a few times. The chain combines TRBV6-7 with TRBJ1-5; D gene uncertain. TRBV6-7 is designated an ORF whose function remains uncertain. With 9 bases removed from V and 13 bases from J, the gap between germline ends came to 13 bases. The CDR3 runs 10 residues. The CDR3 nucleotides are TGTGCCAGGCGACCGCTCTCTCAGCATTTT. It translates to CARRPLSQHF.

This rearrangement joins TRBV7-6 to TRBJ2-5; no clear D gene. CDR1 SGHVS and CDR2 FNYEAQ come from the germline V gene. The CDR3 spans 15 residues. Deletions cut 2 bases from V and 1 base from J, with 11 bases between. Written as DNA, the CDR3 is TGTGCCAGCAGCTTATCCGGAAACAGCCAAGAGACCCAGTACTTC. The encoded protein is CASSLSGNSQETQYF.

The chain couples TRBV6-1 to TRBJ1-4; D ambiguous. This CDR3 region has 11 residues. Germline CDR1 reads MNHNS; CDR2 reads SASEGT. The V and J ends lost 2 bases and 12 bases respectively, with 7 bases between them. CDR3 nucleotide sequence: TGTGCCAGCAGTGAATTTGGGGAACTGTTTTTT. It encodes CASSEFGELFF.

V is TRBV6-2 or TRBV6-3 and J is TRBJ2-7, with D perhaps TRBD1 or TRBD2 (5 bases each). V lost 6 bases, J lost 0 bases, and 18 bases lay in between. This CDR3 is built from 16 residues. Germline CDR1 MNHEY, CDR2 SVGEGT. Written as DNA, the CDR3 is TGTGCCAGCAGCGAATGGGGACGGCAGAGCTCCTACGAGCAGTACGTC. Protein sequence: CASSEWGRQSSYEQYV.

This sequence joins TRBV15 and TRBJ1-6; 8 positions match TRBD1. The length of the CDR3 is 17 residues. The germline gives CDR1 LNHNV, CDR2 YYDKDF (reference sequence). With 0 bases clipped from V and 8 bases from J, the junction kept 9 bases outside the gene matches. CDR3 nucleotides: TGTGCCACCAGCAGAGATAGCCGGGCGGACAGGGATTCACCCCTCCACTTT. As protein: CATSRDSRADRDSPLHF.

The chain recombines TRBV9 with TRBJ1-6; 9 nucleotides align to TRBD1. CDR3 length: 18 amino acids. With V trimmed by 3 bases and J by 0 bases, 7 bases remained unmatched. The germline V gene has CDR1 SGDLS and CDR2 YYNGEE. This chain's CDR3 is CASSGTGVPSSYNSPLHF. The CDR3 coding sequence is TGTGCCAGCAGCGGGACAGGGGTCCCGAGCTCCTATAATTCACCCCTCCACTTT.

This rearrangement joins TRBV5-4 to TRBJ2-3; D is ambiguous. Germline assignment: CDR1 SGHNT and CDR2 YYREEE (reference sequence). The CDR3 totals 12 residues. The V and J ends lost 3 bases and 2 bases respectively, with 4 bases between them. CDR3 loop: CASSSYTDTQYF. The CDR3 DNA follows: TGTGCCAGCAGCTCGTACACAGATACGCAGTATTTT.

The chain joins TRBV6-4 to TRBJ1-6; tentatively, D is TRBD1 (5 bases). CDR3 length: 13 amino acids. Trimming shortened V by 0 bases and J by 10 bases, and 7 bases separated the two germline ends. Germline V lookup: CDR1 MRHNA, CDR2 SNTAGT. The CDR3 protein is CASSDSDTSPLHF. The CDR3 region has the DNA TGTGCCAGCAGTGACTCGGACACCTCACCCCTCCACTTT.

This rearrangement joins TRBV5-4 to TRBJ2-3; TRBD1 matches at 11 bases. The germline V gene has CDR1 SGHNT and CDR2 YYREEE (reference sequence). V shed 4 bases and J 4 bases; nucleotides not matched to a gene: 5. The CDR3 is 15 residues long. This CDR3 reads CASSPRDRGADTQYF. In DNA, the CDR3 is TGTGCCAGCAGCCCCCGGGACAGGGGGGCAGATACGCAGTATTTT. The full variable domain, in which reference TRBV5-4 and TRBJ2-3 provide the parts outside the CDR3, is ETGVTQSPTHLIKTRGQQVTLRCSSQSGHNTVSWYQQALGQGPQFIFQYYREEENGRGNFPPRFSGLQFPNYSSELNVNALELDDSALYLCASSPRDRGADTQYFGPGTRLTVL.

The chain is built from TRBV5-1 and TRBJ2-6; no definite D call. Deletions cut 4 bases from V and 0 bases from J, with 11 bases between. Germline values: CDR1 SGHRS, CDR2 YFSETQ. The CDR3 has 16 residues. CDR3 DNA sequence: TGCGCCAGCAGCATCCCACAACTCTCTGGGGCCAACGTCCTGACTTTC. Encoded protein: CASSIPQLSGANVLTF.

The gene calls are TRBV19 and TRBJ2-1; a possible D gene is TRBD1 (6 bases). Looked up from germline, CDR1 is LNHDA and CDR2 is SQIVND (reference sequence). Between the trimmed V and J ends, which lost 7 bases and 3 bases, there was a span of 22 bases. The CDR3 is 17 residues long. CDR3 bases: TGTGCCAGTACAATGTCCCTCGGGACATCGATCTACAATGAGCAGTTCTTC. This encodes CASTMSLGTSIYNEQFF.

The rearrangement uses TRBV5-1 and TRBJ1-2; D unresolved. Germline V lookup: CDR1 SGHRS, CDR2 YFSETQ. V was trimmed by 3 bases and J by 1 base, leaving 16 bases between them. The CDR3 is 16 residues long. The CDR3: CASSYAVDGNNYGYTF. In DNA, the CDR3 is TGCGCCAGCAGCTACGCCGTGGACGGGAATAACTATGGCTACACCTTC.